Listed here are 14 T cell receptor beta chains from one sample, sequenced in a study of T cells in Graves' hyperthyroidism and ophthalmopathy. RNA transcripts gave rise to amplified TCR beta CDR3 regions. First-round RT-PCR with HTBI primers amplified the TCR CDR3 region. MiXCR was run by TCRdb on the multiplex PCR reads, yielding one entry per CDR3 protein. The data show under 750,000 distinct CDR3 sequences, about 19% seen once. Material for sequencing was blood. These receptors all come from a woman aged 50 to 60 with Graves' hyperthyroidism that later progressed to Graves' ophthalmopathy.

This chain joins TRBV20-1 and TRBJ1-1; 10 nucleotides align to TRBD1. The ends lost 3 bases at V and 6 bases at J; junction bases unmatched: 4. Germline assignment: CDR1 DFQATT and CDR2 SNEGSKA (reference sequence). The CDR3 sequence is 13 residues long. CDR3 sequence reads: CSARTGGKPEAFF. CDR3 sequence (DNA): TGCAGTGCTAGGACAGGGGGCAAGCCTGAAGCTTTCTTT.

This chain uses TRBV12-3 or TRBV12-4 with TRBJ1-6; D is possibly TRBD1 (6 bases). The CDR3 sequence is 14 residues long. Trimming removed 6 bases from V and 10 bases from J, with 16 bases in between. CDR3 DNA: TGTGCCAGCAGGCAAACAGGGCGGGAATCACCCCTCCACTTT. Encoded protein: CASRQTGRESPLHF.

This clonotype has just a few counts. CDR3 nucleotide sequence: TGCGCCAGCAGCCCCGGGCAGCAGGTTGTTGGAAACACCATATATTTT. Its protein product is CASSPGQQVVGNTIYF. This chain uses TRBV5-1 with TRBJ1-3, with no clear D. Trimming removed 4 bases from V and 3 bases from J, with 17 bases in between. From germline, CDR1 is SGHRS and CDR2 YFSETQ. CDR3 length equals 16 residues.

V is TRBV6-2 or TRBV6-3 and J is TRBJ2-3; TRBD1 aligns across 11 bases. Trimming took 2 bases from V and 1 from J; bases not matched to a gene: 2. CDR1 is MNHEY and CDR2 is SVGEGT in the germline V gene. This CDR3 is 16 amino acids long. DNA of the CDR3: TGTGCCAGCAGTTACGGACAGGGGGCACGCACAGATACGCAGTATTTT. Its translation is CASSYGQGARTDTQYF.

This clonotype was recorded at least ten times. The CDR3, as DNA: TGTGCCAGCAGCCAAGAAGTCTTCGACCAGCCCCAGCATTTT. Protein: CASSQEVFDQPQHF. The rearrangement uses TRBV3-1 and TRBJ1-5; the D is unclear. The CDR3 has 14 residues. The V and J ends lost 0 bases and 7 bases respectively, with 10 bases between them. Germline V lookup: CDR1 LGHDT, CDR2 YNNKEL (reference sequence).

As for this clonotype: A much bigger clone sits one base away, suggesting this may be a read error. J is TRBJ1-1 and V is TRBV7-9, with a possible D match to TRBD1 (5 bases). CDR3 length: 16 amino acids. V was trimmed by 0 bases and J by 2 bases, leaving 13 bases between them. Germline CDR1 and CDR2: SEHNR and FQNEAQ (reference sequence). This CDR3 reads CASSLARRQLNTEAFF. The CDR3 DNA reads TGTGCCAGCAGCTTAGCGAGGAGACAGCTAAACACTGAAGCTTTCTTT.

V gene TRBV20-1 combines with J gene TRBJ1-5; tentative D call: TRBD1 (6 bases). This CDR3 comprises 14 residues. The V end was cut by 6 bases, the J end by 0 bases, with 12 bases between. CDR1 is DFQATT, CDR2 SNEGSKA, per germline (reference sequence). The DNA for the CDR3 is TGCAGTGCAAGGACAGCATATAGCAATCAGCCCCAGCATTTT. Translated, it gives CSARTAYSNQPQHF.

This clonotype was counted a few times. The V gene is TRBV5-1, the J gene TRBJ1-1, with D uncertain. Trimming removed 5 bases from V and 4 bases from J, with 18 bases in between. CDR1 and CDR2 (germline): SGHRS, YFSETQ. CDR3 size: 15 residues. CDR3 region: CASSWSGLEGTEAFF. The CDR3 coding sequence is TGCGCCAGCAGTTGGTCGGGCCTCGAGGGCACTGAAGCTTTCTTT.

The chain joins TRBV4-1 to TRBJ1-4; 7 bases agree with TRBD1. V lost 3 bases and J lost 4; bases outside the gene matches: 5. Germline V CDR1 and CDR2: MGHRA, YSYEKL. The CDR3 extends over 15 amino acids. The CDR3 coding sequence is TGCGCCAGCAGCCACGACAGGGCAAGTAATGAAAAACTGTTTTTT. Residues: CASSHDRASNEKLFF.

This clonotype appeared a few times. CDR3: CASSYPRGIYGYTF. The DNA of the CDR3 is TGTGCCAGCAGCTACCCCAGGGGTATCTATGGCTACACCTTC. The chain joins TRBV7-9 to TRBJ1-2; TRBD1 might be the D (6 bases). The V end lost 4 bases, the J end lost 4 bases, and 13 bases lay between the germline ends. The CDR3 extends over 14 amino acids. In germline, CDR1 is SEHNR, CDR2 FQNEAQ (reference sequence).

This clonotype was observed at least ten times. V is TRBV7-2 and J is TRBJ1-5, with 9 bases that match TRBD1. The CDR3 length is 16 residues. Germline V gene data show CDR1 as SGHTA and CDR2 as FQGNSA. The V gene end was trimmed by 4 bases and the J gene end by 1 base; junction bases not matched to a gene: 5. The CDR3 spells CASSSIGQGSNQPQHF. The CDR3 DNA sequence: TGTGCCAGCAGCTCAATAGGACAGGGGAGCAATCAGCCCCAGCATTTT.

This clonotype was seen a handful of times. The chain carries TRBV6-5 and TRBJ2-2, with 10 bases lining up with TRBD2. V lost 0 bases to trimming and J lost 6 bases; unmatched junction nucleotides: 1. Germline CDR1 reads MNHEY; CDR2 reads SVGAGI. The CDR3 totals 15 residues. CDR3: CASSYSSGGSGELFF. The CDR3 DNA is TGTGCCAGCAGTTACTCTAGCGGGGGGTCCGGGGAGCTGTTTTTT.

This clonotype was seen only a few times. The chain joins TRBV15 to TRBJ2-7; unclear D gene. The CDR3 consists of 13 residues. CDR1 and CDR2 (germline): LNHNV, YYDKDF (reference sequence). V was clipped by 2 bases and J by 3 bases, with 8 bases between them. CDR3: CATSRTPNYEQYF. The DNA for the CDR3 is TGTGCCACCAGCAGAACACCGAACTACGAGCAGTACTTC.

V is TRBV2 and J is TRBJ1-6; a weak D match, TRBD1 (5 bases). Germline values: CDR1 SNHLY, CDR2 FYNNEI. The CDR3 has 17 residues. V was cut by 6 bases and J by 2 bases, with 17 bases left in between. CDR3 coding DNA: TGTGCCAGCAGGAAGGACGGGGGAGGCCCCTATAATTCACCCCTCCACTTT. Its translation: CASRKDGGGPYNSPLHF.